Shown below are 32 T cell receptor beta chains from a single sample sequenced in a study of OX40 agonist ivuxolimab in advanced cancers. TCRdb's copy holds only in-frame clones and misses some; the assay was immunoSEQ multiplex PCR. The sample carries around 140,000 clones, about 93% recorded once. Sequences were derived from CD4+ or CD8+ T cells sorted from blood, sampled in a trial of the OX40 agonist ivuxolimab. The receptors stem from an adult with an advanced solid tumor such as melanoma, head and neck, liver or kidney cancer.

The V call is TRBV28, the J call TRBJ1-2, with 11 nucleotides matching TRBD1. The V segment lost 4 bases and the J segment 7 bases; nucleotides outside the gene matches: 8. The CDR3 contains 15 residues. Germline-derived CDR1 and CDR2 are MDHEN and SYDVKM. The CDR3 bases are TGTGCCAGCAGTTCACCTGGACAGGGGGCGGGTGGCTACACCTTC. This gives the protein CASSSPGQGAGGYTF.

The chain has TRBV4-2 and TRBJ1-1, with TRBD1 matching over 8 bases. J was trimmed by 4 bases and V by 4 bases; bases with no gene match: 8. CDR3 length equals 15 residues. The germline V gene encodes CDR1 LGHNA and CDR2 YNFKEQ. CDR3 in amino acids: CASSPGQGRGTEAFF. For the CDR3, the DNA is TGTGCCAGCAGCCCCGGACAGGGACGTGGCACTGAAGCTTTCTTT.

The chain uses TRBV18 and TRBJ2-7, with D possibly TRBD1 on 8 matching bases. Germline values: CDR1 KGHSH, CDR2 LQKENI. The CDR3 has 14 residues. Trimming left V 6 bases short and J 7 bases short, with 19 bases between. The CDR3 here is CASSLDRGGQEQYF. The CDR3 DNA follows: TGTGCCAGCTCCCTAGACAGGGGAGGGCAAGAGCAGTACTTC.

The genes are TRBV27 and TRBJ2-7; 9 bases fit TRBD1. Trimming at V came to 2 bases and at J to 3 bases, leaving 5 bases not matched to a gene. The CDR3 sequence is 15 residues long. Looked up from germline, CDR1 is MNHEY and CDR2 is SMNVEV (reference sequence). The CDR3 coding sequence is TGTGCCAGCAGTTTACAACCGGGACAGGGCTACGAGCAGTACTTC. Residues: CASSLQPGQGYEQYF.

The DNA of the CDR3 is TGCAGTGCTAGACTCTGGGAGACCCAGTACTTC. It translates to CSARLWETQYF. The V gene is TRBV20-1, the J gene TRBJ2-5; D remains ambiguous. The germline gives CDR1 DFQATT, CDR2 SNEGSKA (reference sequence). Trimming took off 2 bases at V and 5 bases at J, with 6 bases between the two ends. CDR3 length equals 11 residues.

This chain joins TRBV4-1 and TRBJ2-7; no clear D. The CDR3 spans 16 residues. Germline-derived CDR1 and CDR2 are MGHRA and YSYEKL. Trimming took off 0 bases at V and 2 bases at J, with 14 bases between the two ends. Here the CDR3 DNA reads TGCGCCAGCAGCCAAGAAAGTTCAGTGTTAACCTACGAGCAGTACTTC. The encoded protein is CASSQESSVLTYEQYF.

This clone has a single count. The V gene is TRBV5-1, the J gene TRBJ2-5; the match to TRBD2 covers 12 bases. The length of the CDR3 is 16 residues. Germline loops: CDR1 SGHRS, CDR2 YFSETQ. Trimming cost V 4 bases and J 2 bases; bases outside gene matches: 6. CDR3 nucleotide sequence: TGCGCCAGCAGCGCTGGACTAGCGGGGCCGCAAGAGACCCAGTACTTC. Residues: CASSAGLAGPQETQYF.

The chain joins TRBV7-2 to TRBJ1-5; D remains ambiguous. Looked up from germline, CDR1 is SGHTA and CDR2 is FQGNSA. V lost 6 bases to trimming and J lost 3 bases, with 9 bases between them. The CDR3 has 13 residues. The CDR3 DNA reads TGTGCCAGCAGTCGGAACAACAATCAGCCCCAGCATTTT. Translated: CASSRNNNQPQHF.

This chain uses TRBV19 with TRBJ2-2, with D perhaps matching TRBD2 (6 bases). The ends were cut back, 7 bases at V and 1 base at J, with 13 bases in the middle. The CDR3 is made up of 15 amino acids. CDR1 and CDR2 from the germline V gene are LNHDA and SQIVND (reference sequence). CDR3 region: CASIGGALNTGELFF. In nucleotides, the CDR3 is TGTGCCAGTATTGGAGGGGCACTGAACACCGGGGAGCTGTTTTTT.

This clone appeared a single time. V gene TRBV28 combines with J gene TRBJ2-5; 8 nucleotides match TRBD1. The trim removed 5 bases at V and 5 bases at J, leaving 10 bases unmatched. The CDR3 is 15 residues long. Germline V gives CDR1 MDHEN, CDR2 SYDVKM. The CDR3 nucleotides are TGTGCCAGCAGTGCCCATCCAGGGGGCGGGGAGACCCAGTACTTC. It encodes CASSAHPGGGETQYF.

The chain is built from TRBV6-6 and TRBJ1-5; D unclear. The V and J ends lost 10 bases and 8 bases respectively, with 21 bases between them. Germline CDR1 is MNHNY and CDR2 is SVGAGI (reference sequence). The CDR3 loop spans 14 amino acids. The CDR3 loop is CATRSTARVEPQHF. DNA for the CDR3: TGTGCCACCCGCTCGACTGCCCGGGTCGAGCCCCAGCATTTT.

The chain links TRBV7-8 to TRBJ1-5, with TRBD1 matching over 8 bases. This CDR3 spans 15 amino acids. Per the germline V gene, CDR1 is SGHVS and CDR2 is FQNEAQ. Germline trimming cut 2 bases from V and 7 bases from J; bases unmatched to any gene: 7. CDR3 sequence (DNA): TGTGCCAGCAGCTTACACCGGGACAGGAAGCAGCCCCAGCATTTT. Residues: CASSLHRDRKQPQHF.

A few counts support this clone. The chain has TRBV13 and TRBJ2-7; D unresolved. The germline CDR1 and CDR2 sequences are PRHDT and FYEKMQ (reference sequence). V was shortened by 2 bases and J by 0 bases, with 5 bases between the two germline ends. The CDR3 runs to 13 residues. DNA for the CDR3: TGTGCCAGCAGCTTAAGGTTCTCCTACGAGCAGTACTTC. Translated, it gives CASSLRFSYEQYF.

The rearrangement links TRBV6-1 to TRBJ1-1; D is unresolved. The CDR3 extends over 13 amino acids. Deletions cut 7 bases from V and 2 bases from J, with 11 bases between. Germline V gene data show CDR1 as MNHNS and CDR2 as SASEGT. The CDR3, as DNA: TGTGCCAGCATTGAGGACTTAAACACTGAAGCTTTCTTT. Residues: CASIEDLNTEAFF.

The CDR3 loop is CASSLAGVTKNIQYF. CDR3 in DNA: TGTGCCAGCAGCTTAGCGGGGGTGACCAAAAACATTCAGTACTTC. The chain employs TRBV7-2 and TRBJ2-4; either TRBD1 or TRBD2 may fit D (5 bases each). V was shortened by 0 bases and J by 2 bases, with 8 bases between the two germline ends. The CDR3 consists of 15 residues. CDR1 SGHTA and CDR2 FQGNSA come from the germline V gene.

The chain employs TRBV5-6 and TRBJ1-2, with D hard to call. Germline-derived CDR1 and CDR2 are SGHDT and YYEEEE. CDR3 length: 15 residues. Trimming removed 0 bases at V and 4 bases at J, with 13 bases between. CDR3 sequence reads: CASSLARVAGYGYTF. The CDR3 nucleotides read TGTGCCAGCAGCTTGGCCCGGGTGGCGGGCTATGGCTACACCTTC. Variable domain in full (rest from reference TRBV5-6 and TRBJ1-2): DAGVTQSPTHLIKTRGQQVTLRCSPKSGHDTVSWYQQALGQGPQFIFQYYEEEERQRGNFPDRFSGHQFPNYSSELNVNALLLGDSALYLCASSLARVAGYGYTFGSGTRLTVV.

The chain links TRBV11-2 to TRBJ2-2; possibly TRBD2 for D (7 bases). The V gene lost 8 bases and the J gene lost 2 bases, with 15 bases spanning the gap. The CDR3 is 15 residues long. The germline gives CDR1 SGHAT, CDR2 FQNNGV. The CDR3 sequence: CASPQRGANTGELFF. CDR3 sequence (DNA): TGTGCCAGCCCCCAACGGGGGGCTAACACCGGGGAGCTGTTTTTT. Together with reference TRBV11-2 and TRBJ2-2, the CDR3 gives the full variable domain: EAGVAQSPRYKIIEKRQSVAFWCNPISGHATLYWYQQILGQGPKLLIQFQNNGVVDDSQLPKDRFSAERLKGVDSTLKIQPAKLEDSAVYLCASPQRGANTGELFFGEGSRLTVL.

This rearrangement joins TRBV18 to TRBJ2-3; 8 positions match TRBD1. The trim removed 0 bases at V and 1 base at J, leaving 3 bases unmatched. The CDR3 totals 16 residues. Germline V gene lookup returns CDR1 KGHSH and CDR2 LQKENI. The CDR3 DNA reads TGTGCCAGCTCACCACCGTTGGGACAGGGCACAGATACGCAGTATTTT. It is translated as CASSPPLGQGTDTQYF.

The chain uses TRBV5-4 and TRBJ2-3; maybe TRBD2 (6 bases). The CDR3 covers 14 residues. V was pared by 5 bases and J by 1 base, with 11 bases between. Per germline, CDR1 SGHNT and CDR2 YYREEE (reference sequence). As DNA, the CDR3 is TGTGCCAGCAGGTGGGACTCCCGCACAGATACGCAGTATTTT. As protein: CASRWDSRTDTQYF. Full variable domain (rest looked up from reference TRBV5-4 and TRBJ2-3): ETGVTQSPTHLIKTRGQQVTLRCSSQSGHNTVSWYQQALGQGPQFIFQYYREEENGRGNFPPRFSGLQFPNYSSELNVNALELDDSALYLCASRWDSRTDTQYFGPGTRLTVL.

J is TRBJ2-7 and V is TRBV16; D remains unclear. The germline gives CDR1 KGHSY, CDR2 FQNENV. The V and J ends lost 4 bases and 0 bases respectively, with 13 bases between them. The length of the CDR3 is 15 residues. In nucleotides, the CDR3 is TGTGCCAGCAGCCCGTGGACGAGTAGCTCCTACGAGCAGTACTTC. It is translated as CASSPWTSSSYEQYF.

V gene TRBV7-2 combines with J gene TRBJ2-2; a weak D match, TRBD1 (5 bases). With 3 bases removed from V and 1 base from J, the gap between germline ends came to 6 bases. Germline CDR1 and CDR2: SGHTA and FQGNSA. The CDR3 has 14 amino acids. This CDR3 reads CASSLGQNTGELFF. The CDR3 DNA follows: TGTGCCAGCAGCTTGGGGCAGAACACCGGGGAGCTGTTTTTT.

In DNA, the CDR3 is TGTGCCATCAGTGGTCTAGGACTACCCGACGAGCAGTACTTC. Its protein product is CAISGLGLPDEQYF. V usage is TRBV10-3 and J usage is TRBJ2-7; possible D gene TRBD2, 6 bases. The V and J ends lost 4 bases and 5 bases respectively, with 15 bases between them. Germline-derived CDR1 and CDR2 are ENHRY and SYGVKD. The CDR3 sequence is 14 residues long.

This chain joins TRBV6-5 and TRBJ2-7; 7 nucleotides line up with TRBD1. Germline CDR1 MNHEY, CDR2 SVGAGI. J was trimmed by 3 bases and V by 5 bases; bases with no gene match: 10. There are 15 residues in the CDR3. CDR3 nucleotide sequence: TGTGCCAGCAGTCCGACCAGGGGGTCAGGCTACGAGCAGTACTTC. This gives the protein CASSPTRGSGYEQYF.

The CDR3, as DNA: TGTGCCAGTAGTATAGTCGGACAGTTCAATCAGCCCCAGCATTTT. Its protein product is CASSIVGQFNQPQHF. V and J are TRBV19 and TRBJ1-5; a weak D match, TRBD1 (6 bases). V lost 1 base and J 3 bases, leaving 10 bases between the germline ends. Germline values: CDR1 LNHDA, CDR2 SQIVND (reference sequence). The CDR3 length is 15 residues.

Comment on this clone: The sample contains more than one DNA sequence encoding this CDR3. The J gene is TRBJ2-5, the V gene TRBV5-1, with TRBD1 as a possible D gene (6 bases). The V end lost 4 bases, the J end lost 1 base, and 11 bases lay between the germline ends. The germline gives CDR1 SGHRS, CDR2 YFSETQ. This CDR3 is 14 amino acids long. CDR3 bases: TGCGCCAGCAGCCCTACAGGGCCCCAAGAGACCCAGTACTTC. This gives the protein CASSPTGPQETQYF.

The V gene is TRBV6-6, the J gene TRBJ1-1; TRBD1 matches at 7 bases. Germline V gene sequence: CDR1 MNHNY, CDR2 SVGAGI (reference sequence). The CDR3 contains 15 residues. Trimming took 3 bases from V and 1 from J; bases not matched to a gene: 5. This CDR3 is CASSYRDSSNTEAFF. Written as DNA, the CDR3 is TGTGCCAGCAGTTATCGGGACAGCTCGAACACTGAAGCTTTCTTT.

This chain links TRBV5-1 with TRBJ1-2; D may be TRBD1 (6 bases). Trimming left V 1 base short and J 3 bases short, with 7 bases between. The CDR3 has 13 residues. Germline CDR1 is SGHRS and CDR2 is YFSETQ. This chain's CDR3 is CASSLSGDYGYTF. DNA of the CDR3: TGCGCCAGCAGCTTGTCAGGGGACTATGGCTACACCTTC.

The chain carries TRBV30 and TRBJ1-6, with TRBD1 as a possible D gene (6 bases). The V end was cut by 0 bases, the J end by 4 bases, with 16 bases between. CDR3 length: 17 residues. The V gene's germline CDR1 is GTSNPN and CDR2 SVGIG (reference sequence). The CDR3 loop is CAWSVRRVRGYNSPLHF. DNA for the CDR3: TGTGCCTGGAGTGTACGTCGGGTAAGGGGGTATAATTCACCCCTCCACTTT.

V is TRBV9 and J is TRBJ2-7; D unresolved. CDR3 length: 15 amino acids. V was clipped by 0 bases and J by 0 bases, with 10 bases between them. The germline V gene encodes CDR1 SGDLS and CDR2 YYNGEE. In DNA, the CDR3 is TGTGCCAGCAGCGTAGGGCAGGATAGCTCCTACGAGCAGTACTTC. Translated, it gives CASSVGQDSSYEQYF.

The DNA of the CDR3 is TGCGCCAGCTATGAGGGCCTTTTCACAGATACGCAGTATTTT. Protein product: CASYEGLFTDTQYF. The V call is TRBV5-1, the J call TRBJ2-3, with D possibly TRBD2 on 5 matching bases. The ends were cut back, 7 bases at V and 2 bases at J, with 14 bases in the middle. CDR3 length: 14 amino acids. Germline values: CDR1 SGHRS, CDR2 YFSETQ.

The chain links TRBV4-1 to TRBJ2-1; D gene uncertain. The CDR3 runs 16 residues. The germline V gene has CDR1 MGHRA and CDR2 YSYEKL. With 0 bases removed from V and 4 bases from J, the gap between germline ends came to 13 bases. The CDR3 spells CASSQDPPVLYNEQFF. In DNA, the CDR3 is TGCGCCAGCAGCCAAGATCCCCCGGTGCTGTACAATGAGCAGTTCTTC.

A single count supports this clone. The rearrangement links TRBV18 to TRBJ2-1; 16 positions agree with TRBD2. Germline-derived CDR1 and CDR2 are KGHSH and LQKENI. Unmatched junction bases numbered 13, after V lost 8 bases and J lost 12 bases. The CDR3 loop spans 16 amino acids. CDR3 sequence (DNA): TGTGCCAGCACAACCGGGACTAGCGGGGGGGCCGGTGGGCAGTTCTTC. Its protein is CASTTGTSGGAGGQFF.